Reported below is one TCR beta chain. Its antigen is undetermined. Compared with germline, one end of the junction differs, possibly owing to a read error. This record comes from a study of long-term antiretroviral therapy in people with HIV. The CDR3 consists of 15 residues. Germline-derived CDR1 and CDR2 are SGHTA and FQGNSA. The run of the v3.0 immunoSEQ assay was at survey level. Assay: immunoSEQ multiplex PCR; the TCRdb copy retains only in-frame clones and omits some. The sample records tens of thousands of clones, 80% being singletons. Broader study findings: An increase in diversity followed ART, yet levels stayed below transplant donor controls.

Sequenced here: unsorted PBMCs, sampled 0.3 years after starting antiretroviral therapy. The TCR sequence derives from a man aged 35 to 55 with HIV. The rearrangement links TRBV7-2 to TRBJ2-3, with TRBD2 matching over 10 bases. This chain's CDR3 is CASSLAGVISDTQYF. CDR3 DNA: TGTGCCAGCAGCCTAGCGGGAGTAATCTCAGATACGCAGTATTTT.